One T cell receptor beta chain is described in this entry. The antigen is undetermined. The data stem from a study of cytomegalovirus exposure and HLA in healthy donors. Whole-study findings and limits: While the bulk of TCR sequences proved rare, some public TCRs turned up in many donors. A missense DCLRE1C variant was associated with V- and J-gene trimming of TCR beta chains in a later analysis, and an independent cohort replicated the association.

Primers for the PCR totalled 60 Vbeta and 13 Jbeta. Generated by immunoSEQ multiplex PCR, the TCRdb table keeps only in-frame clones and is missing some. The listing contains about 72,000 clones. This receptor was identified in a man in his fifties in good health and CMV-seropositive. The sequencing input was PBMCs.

CDR3 sequence reads: CAIAAGQGYGYTF. CDR3 DNA sequence: TGTGCCATCGCAGCTGGACAGGGGTATGGCTACACCTTC. This chain joins TRBV10-3 and TRBJ1-2; TRBD1 agrees at 9 bases. The germline gives CDR1 ENHRY, CDR2 SYGVKD. V gave up 8 bases and J gave up 5 bases; unmatched junction bases: 6. The CDR3 runs to 13 residues.